A selection of T cell receptor beta chains follows, all from one sample in a study of blood T cell repertoires in COVID-19. Clones were read by immunoSEQ multiplex PCR, and TCRdb kept only the in-frame ones, dropping some. The sample has 250,000 or so clones, 85% to 95% seen once; the top ten hold roughly 2.8%. Input material: PBMCs or T cells enriched from blood (not recorded which). Receptor source: a man aged 40-49 years who had been exposed to COVID-19. The CDR3 runs from the conserved cysteine through the conserved F or W. A D gene is named only where the DNA matches it firmly. Expanded clones get a size class; other rows say once, few or many, or leave the size out.

V: TRBV11-1
size: NA
D: NA
J: TRBJ1-4
DNA: TGTGCCAGCAGTGCGGGACGGACAAATGAAAAACTGTTTTTT
CDR3: CASSAGRTNEKLFF

V: TRBV18
size: NA
D: NA
J: TRBJ2-1
DNA: TGTGCCAGCTCACCCAAACTCGACAGGTGGGACAATGAGCAGTTCTTC
CDR3: CASSPKLDRWDNEQFF

V: TRBV6-4
size: NA
D: NA
J: TRBJ2-1
DNA: TGTGCCAGCAGTGAACTAGAAAGCTCCTACAATGAGCAGTTCTTC
CDR3: CASSELESSYNEQFF

V: TRBV4-2
size: NA
D: NA
J: TRBJ2-3
DNA: TGTGCCAGCAGCCAAGTCAGCGAGTATACGCAGTATTTT
CDR3: CASSQVSEYTQYF

V: TRBV21-1
size: NA
D: NA
J: TRBJ2-5
DNA: TGTGCCAGCAGCTCAAAGTGGGGGAGAGGAGGGATGGAGGAGACCCAGTACTTC
CDR3: CASSSKWGRGGMEETQYF

V: TRBV5-6
size: NA
D: NA
J: TRBJ2-2
DNA: TGTGCCAGTTATACCGGGACTCACACCGGGGAGCTGTTTTTT
CDR3: CASYTGTHTGELFF

V: TRBV9
size: few
D: TRBD1
J: TRBJ1-2
DNA: TGTGCCAGCAGCGCTAGGGGGCTTAACTATGGCTACACCTTC
CDR3: CASSARGLNYGYTF

V: TRBV9
size: once
D: NA
J: TRBJ2-3
DNA: TGTGCCAGCAGCGTTTTCGAGCGGCCTACTAGCACAGATACGCAGTATTTT
CDR3: CASSVFERPTSTDTQYF

V: TRBV9
size: NA
D: TRBD1
J: TRBJ2-1
DNA: TGTGCCAGCAGTGCTGGGGACAGGTACTTTAATGAGCAGTTCTTC
CDR3: CASSAGDRYFNEQFF

V: TRBV4-1
size: NA
D: TRBD2
J: TRBJ2-7
DNA: TGCGCCAGCAGCCAAGTTTATGCCGCTTCTAGCGGGAGCTACGAGCAGTACTTC
CDR3: CASSQVYAASSGSYEQYF

V: TRBV7-2
size: NA
D: TRBD1
J: TRBJ1-1
DNA: TGTGCCAGCAGCTTAGCAGGGACAGCCAACACTGAAGCTTTCTTT
CDR3: CASSLAGTANTEAFF

V: TRBV12-2
size: once
D: NA
J: TRBJ2-3
DNA: TGTGCAAGTCGCTTAGCGGGACTAGCGGAGACAGATACGCAGTATTTT
CDR3: CASRLAGLAETDTQYF

V: TRBV11-3
size: NA
D: TRBD1
J: TRBJ1-3
DNA: TGTGCCAGCAGTCCAACAGGGGGCTTACGAAACACCATATATTTT
CDR3: CASSPTGGLRNTIYF

V: TRBV6-5
size: once
D: TRBD2
J: TRBJ2-7
DNA: TGTGCCAGCAGGGACTTGGGGGGGAGGTACGAGCAGTACTTC
CDR3: CASRDLGGRYEQYF

V: TRBV18
size: NA
D: TRBD1
J: TRBJ1-2
DNA: TGTGCCAGCTCACCAGTAGCAGGGGGCGATGGCTACACCTTC
CDR3: CASSPVAGGDGYTF

V: TRBV5-1
size: NA
D: NA
J: TRBJ2-3
DNA: TGCGCCAGCAGCTCTGACCTGCGGGGCACAGATACGCAGTATTTT
CDR3: CASSSDLRGTDTQYF

V: TRBV2
size: once
D: NA
J: TRBJ2-7
DNA: TGTGCCAGCAGTGATCACCTAGCGTCATTCTCCTACGAGCAGTACTTC
CDR3: CASSDHLASFSYEQYF

V: TRBV6-5
size: once
D: TRBD1
J: TRBJ2-7
DNA: TGTGCCAGCAGGTCGGGACAGGGGGCCTACGAGCAGTACTTC
CDR3: CASRSGQGAYEQYF

V: TRBV5-1
size: NA
D: NA
J: TRBJ2-1
DNA: TGCGCCAGCAGAAGAGGGTTGGGAGCCCTGGGTGAGCAGTTCTTC
CDR3: CASRRGLGALGEQFF

V: TRBV19
size: once
D: NA
J: TRBJ1-2
DNA: TGTGCCAGTAGTATGGATATCGGGGGCTATGGCTACACCTTC
CDR3: CASSMDIGGYGYTF

V: TRBV5-1
size: NA
D: TRBD1
J: TRBJ1-2
DNA: TGCGCCAGCAGCTTGACAGGGGTTAACTATGGCTACACCTTC
CDR3: CASSLTGVNYGYTF

V: TRBV5-1
size: once
D: TRBD2
J: TRBJ2-3
DNA: TGCGCCAGCAGTGAGGCGCCGGGACTAGCGCAAGATACGCAGTATTTT
CDR3: CASSEAPGLAQDTQYF

V: TRBV28
size: NA
D: TRBD2
J: TRBJ2-3
DNA: TGTGCCAGCAGTTTATCTGTAGCGGGAGGGGAGGGTACGCAGTATTTT
CDR3: CASSLSVAGGEGTQYF

V: TRBV3-1/TRBV3-2
size: NA
D: NA
J: TRBJ2-1
DNA: TGTGCCAGCAACACTCCCGGGAACGGGAATGAGCAGTTCTTC
CDR3: CASNTPGNGNEQFF

V: TRBV6-1
size: NA
D: NA
J: TRBJ1-4
DNA: TGTGCCAGCAGTGATTCAGGGAATAATGAAAAACTGTTTTTT
CDR3: CASSDSGNNEKLFF

V: TRBV4-2
size: NA
D: TRBD2
J: TRBJ2-1
DNA: TGTGCCAGCAGCCAACTAGCGGGAGTAACAAATGAGCAGTTCTTC
CDR3: CASSQLAGVTNEQFF

V: TRBV28
size: NA
D: NA
J: TRBJ2-5
DNA: TGTGCCAGCAGTCCGGGGGGCACGGGGGAGACCCAGTACTTC
CDR3: CASSPGGTGETQYF

V: TRBV9
size: NA
D: NA
J: TRBJ2-1
DNA: TGTGCCAGCAGCGTCGCAGACACCGACAATGAGCAGTTCTTC
CDR3: CASSVADTDNEQFF

V: TRBV3-1/TRBV3-2
size: NA
D: TRBD1
J: TRBJ2-5
DNA: TGTGCCAGCAGCCAAGTGGACAGGCAAGAGACCCAGTACTTC
CDR3: CASSQVDRQETQYF

V: TRBV5-4
size: NA
D: TRBD2
J: TRBJ2-7
DNA: TGTGCCAGCAGCTTGGGGTTGGGGGAGCGGGAGTTGTACGAGCAGTACTTC
CDR3: CASSLGLGERELYEQYF

V: TRBV14
size: NA
D: NA
J: TRBJ2-7
DNA: TGTGCCAGCAGCCCTATCTCAGGGGTTTTGTACGAGCAGTACTTC
CDR3: CASSPISGVLYEQYF

V: TRBV7-6
size: once
D: NA
J: TRBJ1-4
DNA: TGTGCCAGCAGCCGAAGGACAAATGAAAAACTGTTTTTT
CDR3: CASSRRTNEKLFF

V: TRBV12-3/TRBV12-4
size: few
D: NA
J: TRBJ1-3
DNA: TGTGCCAGCAGACAGAGCTCTGGAAACACCATATATTTT
CDR3: CASRQSSGNTIYF

V: TRBV3-1/TRBV3-2
size: NA
D: NA
J: TRBJ2-1
DNA: TGTGCCAGCAGCCAAGATTGGTCCCGGGGTAATGAGCAGTTCTTC
CDR3: CASSQDWSRGNEQFF

V: TRBV4-1
size: NA
D: TRBD1
J: TRBJ1-4
DNA: TGCGCCAGCGGAGGGGACAGCTCCGAGGCAAAACTGTTTTTT
CDR3: CASGGDSSEAKLFF

V: TRBV29-1
size: NA
D: NA
J: TRBJ2-3
DNA: TGCAGCGTTGAAGGGGTGGGTCTCCACTACGGGTCGGTCACAGATACGCAGTATTTT
CDR3: CSVEGVGLHYGSVTDTQYF

V: TRBV7-9
size: NA
D: TRBD2
J: TRBJ2-1
DNA: TGTGCCAGCAGCCGCCGACTAGCGGGAGAGGATAAGCAGTTCTTC
CDR3: CASSRRLAGEDKQFF

V: TRBV25-1
size: NA
D: TRBD2
J: TRBJ2-1
DNA: TGTGCCAGCAGTGAATCTATGAGCGGGAGCTACAATGAGCAGTTCTTC
CDR3: CASSESMSGSYNEQFF

V: TRBV18
size: NA
D: TRBD1
J: TRBJ1-2
DNA: TGTGCCAGCTCACCAGCGACAGGGTCGGGTGGCTACACCTTC
CDR3: CASSPATGSGGYTF

V: TRBV27
size: NA
D: NA
J: TRBJ2-7
DNA: TGTGCCAGCAGTGCGGACAGTCCGGCCTACGAGCAGTACTTC
CDR3: CASSADSPAYEQYF

V: TRBV11-3
size: NA
D: NA
J: TRBJ2-3
DNA: TGTGCCAGCAGCACAGGGGTCAGCGGGAGCGATACGCAGTATTTT
CDR3: CASSTGVSGSDTQYF

V: TRBV29-1
size: NA
D: NA
J: TRBJ2-7
DNA: TGCAGCGTTGCCATGCAGGGTACCGAGCAGTACTTC
CDR3: CSVAMQGTEQYF

V: TRBV5-1
size: NA
D: NA
J: TRBJ1-3
DNA: TGCGCCAGCAGCTGGGGCCCCTCTGGAAACACCATATATTTT
CDR3: CASSWGPSGNTIYF

V: TRBV6-5
size: NA
D: TRBD1
J: TRBJ1-2
DNA: TGTGCCAGCGCTAAGGGGGACAGATCCTATGGCTACACCTTC
CDR3: CASAKGDRSYGYTF

V: TRBV6-5
size: NA
D: TRBD1
J: TRBJ1-1
DNA: TGTGCCAGCAGTCCAGGGGGCCTGAACACTGAAGCTTTCTTT
CDR3: CASSPGGLNTEAFF